This T cell receptor beta chain was retrieved from a study of spatial heterogeneity in lung cancer. Turning to the study itself: Patients with untreated early-stage non-small cell lung cancer, numbering 55 to 75, were the donors. Where available, sequencing covered follow-up PBMC samples, taken at a median of approximately 2 years after resection. Raw-read counts averaged over ten per unique TCR and UMI combination.

TCRdb independently ran MiXCR on the 5' RACE reads; one entry per CDR3 protein. The sample includes approximately 50,000 distinct CDR3 sequences, about 7.4% of them seen just once. The time point: blood at routine non-recurrence follow-up after resection. The sequenced material consisted of unsorted whole RNA from tumor, nontumor lung or frozen PBMC. Overall study results and limits: In blood, ubiquitous expanded tumor TCRs appeared more at resection than follow-up.

V trimming: 0 bases; J trimming: 0 bases; junction bases outside the gene matches: 5. Germline V gives CDR1 DFQATT, CDR2 SNEGSKA (reference sequence). The CDR3 has 15 residues. At least ten counts were recorded for this clonotype. The antigen remains unidentified. The clonotype originates from a female donor with early-stage non-small cell lung cancer. Sequencing used PBMCs, obtained at follow-up. J is TRBJ2-7 and V is TRBV20-1, with TRBD1 matching 7 bases. The chain's CDR3 is CSARDLQGPSYEQYF. DNA for the CDR3: TGCAGTGCTAGAGATTTACAGGGGCCCTCCTACGAGCAGTACTTC.